This TCR beta chain was identified during a study of blood T cell repertoires in COVID-19. Looking at the study overall: T cells, B-cell-depleted T cells, or PBMCs provided the cDNA or gDNA that served as material.

The assay was immunoSEQ multiplex PCR, and TCRdb's table has in-frame clones only and misses some. The sample records tens of thousands of clones, more than 90% being singletons. Germline V lookup: CDR1 LGHNA, CDR2 YSLEER. This CDR3 has 15 amino acids. Trimming pared 3 bases from V and 7 bases from J, leaving 15 bases between. This clone occurred once. The chain carries TRBV4-3 and TRBJ2-2; D is unclear. The receptor comes from a man aged 45-65 years with COVID-19, enrolled during active disease. Sample: peripheral blood. Written as DNA, the CDR3 is TGCGCCAGCAGCCAGACTGCGGCATATGGCGGGGAGCTGTTTTTT. Protein: CASSQTAAYGGELFF.